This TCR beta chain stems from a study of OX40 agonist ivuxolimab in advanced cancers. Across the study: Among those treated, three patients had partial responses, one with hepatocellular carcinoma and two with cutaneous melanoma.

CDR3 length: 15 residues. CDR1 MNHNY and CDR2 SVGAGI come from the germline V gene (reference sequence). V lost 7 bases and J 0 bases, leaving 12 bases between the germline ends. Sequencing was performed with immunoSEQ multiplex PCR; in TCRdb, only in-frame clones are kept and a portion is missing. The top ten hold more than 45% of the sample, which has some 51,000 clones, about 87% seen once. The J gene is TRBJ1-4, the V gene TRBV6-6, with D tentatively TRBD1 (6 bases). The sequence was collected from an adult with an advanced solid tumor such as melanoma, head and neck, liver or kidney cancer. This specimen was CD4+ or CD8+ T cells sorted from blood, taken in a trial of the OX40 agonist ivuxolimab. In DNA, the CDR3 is TGTGCCAGCACCGACAGGTCTGCAACTAATGAAAAACTGTTTTTT. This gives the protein CASTDRSATNEKLFF.